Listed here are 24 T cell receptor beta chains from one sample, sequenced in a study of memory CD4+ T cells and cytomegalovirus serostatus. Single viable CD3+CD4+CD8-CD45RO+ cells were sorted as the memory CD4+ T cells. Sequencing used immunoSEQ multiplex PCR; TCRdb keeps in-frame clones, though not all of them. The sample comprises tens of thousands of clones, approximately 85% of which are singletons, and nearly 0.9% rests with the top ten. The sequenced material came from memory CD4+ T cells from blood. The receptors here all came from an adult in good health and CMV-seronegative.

Here the CDR3 DNA reads TGTGCCAGCACCCAAGACATTCTCTCCTACGAGCAGTACTTC. Its translation: CASTQDILSYEQYF. The J gene is TRBJ2-7, the V gene TRBV6-1; D is unresolved. This CDR3 region has 14 residues. Trimming left V 7 bases short and J 0 bases short, with 13 bases between. CDR1 MNHNS and CDR2 SASEGT come from the germline V gene.

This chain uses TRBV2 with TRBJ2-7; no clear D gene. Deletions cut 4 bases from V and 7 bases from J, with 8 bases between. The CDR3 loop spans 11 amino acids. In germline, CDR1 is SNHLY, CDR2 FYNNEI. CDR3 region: CASSVDWEQYF. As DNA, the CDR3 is TGTGCCAGCAGTGTCGACTGGGAGCAGTACTTC.

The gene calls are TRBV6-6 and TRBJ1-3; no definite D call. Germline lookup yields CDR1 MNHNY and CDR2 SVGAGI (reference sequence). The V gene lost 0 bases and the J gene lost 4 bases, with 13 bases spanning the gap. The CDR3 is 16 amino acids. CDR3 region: CASSYSQANRGNTIYF. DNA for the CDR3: TGTGCCAGCAGTTACTCGCAGGCAAACCGGGGAAACACCATATATTTT.

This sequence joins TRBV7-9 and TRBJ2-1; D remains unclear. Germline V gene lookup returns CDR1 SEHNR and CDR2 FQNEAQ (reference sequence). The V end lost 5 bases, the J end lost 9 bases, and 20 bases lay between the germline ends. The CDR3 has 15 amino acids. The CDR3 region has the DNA TGTGCCAGCAGCCCACTCCGTTTCCCGGCCCCTGAGCAGTTCTTC. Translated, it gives CASSPLRFPAPEQFF. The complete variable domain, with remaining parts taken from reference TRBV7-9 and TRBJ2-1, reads DTGVSQNPRHKITKRGQNVTFRCDPISEHNRLYWYRQTLGQGPEFLTYFQNEAQLEKSRLLSDRFSAERPKGSFSTLEIQRTEQGDSAMYLCASSPLRFPAPEQFFGPGTRLTVL.

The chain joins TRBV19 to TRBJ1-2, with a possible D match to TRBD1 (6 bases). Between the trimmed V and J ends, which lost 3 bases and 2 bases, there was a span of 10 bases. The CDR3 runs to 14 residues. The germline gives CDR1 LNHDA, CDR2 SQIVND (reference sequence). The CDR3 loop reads CASSIRGDNYGYTF. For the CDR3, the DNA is TGTGCCAGTAGTATCAGGGGAGACAACTATGGCTACACCTTC.

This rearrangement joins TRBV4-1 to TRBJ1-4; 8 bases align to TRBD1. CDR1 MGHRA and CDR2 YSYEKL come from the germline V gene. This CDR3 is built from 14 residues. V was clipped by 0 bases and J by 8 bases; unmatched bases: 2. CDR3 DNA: TGCGCCAGCAGCCAAGAACGGGACAGGGAAAAACTGTTTTTT. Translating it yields CASSQERDREKLFF.

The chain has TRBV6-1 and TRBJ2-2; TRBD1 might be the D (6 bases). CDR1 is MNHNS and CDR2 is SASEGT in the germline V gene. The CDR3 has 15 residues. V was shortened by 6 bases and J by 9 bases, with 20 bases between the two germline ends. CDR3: CASRGDRPGARELFF. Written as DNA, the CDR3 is TGTGCCAGCAGGGGTGACAGGCCCGGGGCCCGGGAGCTGTTTTTT.

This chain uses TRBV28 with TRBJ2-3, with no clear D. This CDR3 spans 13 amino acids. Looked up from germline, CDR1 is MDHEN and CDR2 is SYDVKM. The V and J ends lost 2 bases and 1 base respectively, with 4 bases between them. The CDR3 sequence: CASSLMGTDTQYF. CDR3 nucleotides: TGTGCCAGCAGTTTAATGGGCACAGATACGCAGTATTTT.

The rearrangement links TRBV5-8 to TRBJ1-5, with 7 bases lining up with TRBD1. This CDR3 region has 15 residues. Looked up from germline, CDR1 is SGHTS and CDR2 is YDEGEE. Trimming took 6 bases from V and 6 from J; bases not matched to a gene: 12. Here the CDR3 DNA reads TGTGCCAGCAACTGGGGGGGAGGGGGCAGTCAGCCCCAGCATTTT. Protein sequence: CASNWGGGGSQPQHF.

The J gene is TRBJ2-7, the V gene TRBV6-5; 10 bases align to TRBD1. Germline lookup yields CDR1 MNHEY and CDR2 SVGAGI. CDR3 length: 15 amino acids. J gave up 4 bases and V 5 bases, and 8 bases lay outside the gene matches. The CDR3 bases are TGTGCCAGCAGTACCCGGGACAGGGGTAGTTACGAGCAGTACTTC. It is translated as CASSTRDRGSYEQYF.

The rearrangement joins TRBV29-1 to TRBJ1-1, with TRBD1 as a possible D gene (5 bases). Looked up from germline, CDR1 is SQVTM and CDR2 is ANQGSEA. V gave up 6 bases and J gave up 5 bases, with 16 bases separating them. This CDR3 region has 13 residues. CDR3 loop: CSVTRDPRTEAFF. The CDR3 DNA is TGCAGCGTGACCAGGGACCCGAGGACTGAAGCTTTCTTT.

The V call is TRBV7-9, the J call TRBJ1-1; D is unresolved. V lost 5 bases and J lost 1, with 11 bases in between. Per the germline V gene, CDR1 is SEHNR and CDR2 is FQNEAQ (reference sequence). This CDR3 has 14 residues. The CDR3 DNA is TGTGCCAGCAGCCCCCTGTGGGAGAACACTGAAGCTTTCTTT. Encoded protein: CASSPLWENTEAFF.

The DNA for the CDR3 is TGTGCCAGCAGCCAAGGAGGGGGCCATAATTCACCCCTCCACTTT. This encodes CASSQGGGHNSPLHF. The chain employs TRBV14 and TRBJ1-6, with 7 bases lining up with TRBD1. With 1 base clipped from V and 5 bases from J, the junction kept 2 bases outside the gene matches. The CDR3 spans 15 residues. The germline V gene has CDR1 SGHDN and CDR2 FVKESK.

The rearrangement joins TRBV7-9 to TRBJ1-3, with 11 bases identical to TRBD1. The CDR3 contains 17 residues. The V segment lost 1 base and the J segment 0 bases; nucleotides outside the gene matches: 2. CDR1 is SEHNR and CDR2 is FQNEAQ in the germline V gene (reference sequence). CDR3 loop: CASSLGTGGLSGNTIYF. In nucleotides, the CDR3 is TGTGCCAGCAGCTTAGGGACAGGGGGCCTCTCTGGAAACACCATATATTTT.

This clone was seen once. This chain's CDR3 is CASSERSGQYEQYF. The CDR3 DNA reads as TGTGCCAGCAGTGAACGTAGCGGTCAATACGAGCAGTACTTC. The chain couples TRBV2 to TRBJ2-7; TRBD2 is a possible D gene (6 bases). The germline V and J ends were trimmed by 2 bases and 4 bases, with 12 bases remaining between them. Germline CDR1 reads SNHLY; CDR2 reads FYNNEI. This CDR3 contains 14 residues.

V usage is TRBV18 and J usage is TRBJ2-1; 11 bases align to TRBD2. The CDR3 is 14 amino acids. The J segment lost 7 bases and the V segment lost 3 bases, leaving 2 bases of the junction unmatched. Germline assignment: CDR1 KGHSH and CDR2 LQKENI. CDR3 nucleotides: TGTGCCAGCTCACCGGGACTAGCGGATAATGAGCAGTTCTTC. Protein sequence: CASSPGLADNEQFF.

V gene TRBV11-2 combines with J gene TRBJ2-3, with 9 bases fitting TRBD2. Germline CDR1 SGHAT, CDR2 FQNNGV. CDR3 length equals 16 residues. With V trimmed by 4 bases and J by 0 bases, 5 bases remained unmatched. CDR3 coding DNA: TGTGCCAGCAGCTACCGACTAGCGGAAAGCACAGATACGCAGTATTTT. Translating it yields CASSYRLAESTDTQYF.

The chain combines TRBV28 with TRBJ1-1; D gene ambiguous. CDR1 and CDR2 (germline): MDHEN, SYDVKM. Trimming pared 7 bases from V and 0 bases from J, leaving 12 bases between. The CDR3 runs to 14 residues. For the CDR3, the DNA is TGTGCCAGCAAGCTAGAACAGATGAACACTGAAGCTTTCTTT. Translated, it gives CASKLEQMNTEAFF.

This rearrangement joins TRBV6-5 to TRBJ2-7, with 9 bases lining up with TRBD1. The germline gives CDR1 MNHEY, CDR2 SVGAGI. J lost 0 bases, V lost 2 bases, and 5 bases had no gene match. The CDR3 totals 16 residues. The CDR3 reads CASSYGGGQGSYEQYF. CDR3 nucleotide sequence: TGTGCCAGCAGTTACGGTGGGGGACAGGGCTCCTACGAGCAGTACTTC.

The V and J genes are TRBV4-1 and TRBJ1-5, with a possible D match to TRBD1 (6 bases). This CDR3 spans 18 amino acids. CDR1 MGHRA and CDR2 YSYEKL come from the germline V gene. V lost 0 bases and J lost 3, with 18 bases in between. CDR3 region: CASSQEERWGRNNQPQHF. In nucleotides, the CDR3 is TGCGCCAGCAGCCAAGAGGAACGTTGGGGGCGAAACAATCAGCCCCAGCATTTT.

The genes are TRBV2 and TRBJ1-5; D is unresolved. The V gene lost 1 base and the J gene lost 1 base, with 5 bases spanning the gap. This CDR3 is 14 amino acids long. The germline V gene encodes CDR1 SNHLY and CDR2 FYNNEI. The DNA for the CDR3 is TGTGCCAGCAGTGAAGGCTCGAGCAATCAGCCCCAGCATTTT. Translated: CASSEGSSNQPQHF.

CDR3 in amino acids: CASSRGTGVGQPQHF. CDR3 sequence (DNA): TGTGCCAGTAGTCGCGGGACAGGGGTCGGTCAGCCCCAGCATTTT. This rearrangement joins TRBV19 to TRBJ1-5, with 10 bases lining up with TRBD1. The CDR3 is 15 amino acids. CDR1 is LNHDA and CDR2 is SQIVND in the germline V gene (reference sequence). The V segment lost 5 bases and the J segment 6 bases; nucleotides outside the gene matches: 7. The whole variable domain, filled in from reference TRBV19 and TRBJ1-5, reads DGGITQSPKYLFRKEGQNVTLSCEQNLNHDAMYWYRQDPGQGLRLIYYSQIVNDFQKGDIAEGYSVSREKKESFPLTVTSAQKNPTAFYLCASSRGTGVGQPQHFGDGTRLSIL.

The DNA for the CDR3 is TGCGCCAGCAGCGGCGGGACAGGGGGCTATGAGCAGTTCTTC. It translates to CASSGGTGGYEQFF. The chain carries TRBV5-1 and TRBJ2-1; 12 nucleotides match TRBD1. Germline CDR1 and CDR2: SGHRS and YFSETQ. Trimming took 4 bases from V and 8 from J; bases not matched to a gene: 4. The CDR3 length is 14 residues.

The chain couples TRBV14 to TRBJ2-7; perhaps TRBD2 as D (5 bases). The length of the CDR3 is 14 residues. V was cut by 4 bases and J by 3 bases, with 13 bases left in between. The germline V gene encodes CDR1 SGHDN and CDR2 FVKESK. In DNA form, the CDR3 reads TGTGCCAGCAGCCCTCTCCGGGGAGACTACGAGCAGTACTTC. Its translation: CASSPLRGDYEQYF.